Each of the 14 T cell receptor beta chains below was sequenced from the same sample in a study of T cell responses to AZD1222 COVID-19 vaccine. Using immunoSEQ multiplex PCR, the repertoire was profiled, and TCRdb retains in-frame clones only, with some absent. The sample holds roughly 51,000 clones, 80% to 90% seen once. Specimen: peripheral blood, collected 28 days after the second AZD1222 dose. All receptors derive from an adult who received the AZD1222 COVID-19 vaccine.

This chain joins TRBV7-2 and TRBJ1-2, with no clear D. Between the trimmed V and J ends, which lost 5 bases and 8 bases, there was a span of 15 bases. There are 13 residues in the CDR3. Germline CDR1 SGHTA, CDR2 FQGNSA. The CDR3 loop reads CASSPSRDYGYTF. The CDR3 nucleotides read TGTGCCAGCAGCCCGAGTCGGGATTACGGCTACACCTTC.

This chain links TRBV2 with TRBJ2-3; D possibly corresponds to TRBD1 (6 bases). V lost 4 bases and J lost 6, with 8 bases in between. Germline V lookup: CDR1 SNHLY, CDR2 FYNNEI. CDR3 length equals 12 residues. The CDR3 region is CASSVQGDTQYF. CDR3 nucleotides: TGTGCCAGCAGTGTACAGGGTGATACGCAGTATTTT.

The chain employs TRBV6-5 and TRBJ1-5; D is unclear. The ends were cut back, 6 bases at V and 7 bases at J, with 19 bases in the middle. The CDR3 contains 15 residues. Germline CDR1 and CDR2: MNHEY and SVGAGI. The CDR3 DNA reads as TGTGCCAGCAGCCCGGCTCCAGATCCATGGCAGCCCCAGCATTTT. Residues: CASSPAPDPWQPQHF.

This chain uses TRBV30 with TRBJ1-5; 7 nucleotides align to TRBD1. V shed 2 bases and J 6 bases; nucleotides not matched to a gene: 4. The germline V gene encodes CDR1 GTSNPN and CDR2 SVGIG (reference sequence). There are 13 residues in the CDR3. The chain's CDR3 is CAWSQQGSQPQHF. DNA for the CDR3: TGTGCCTGGAGTCAACAGGGGAGTCAGCCCCAGCATTTT. The full variable domain, rest sourced from reference TRBV30 and TRBJ1-5, is SQTIHQWPATLVQPVGSPLSLECTVEGTSNPNLYWYRQAAGRGLQLLFYSVGIGQISSEVPQNLSASRPQDRQFILSSKKLLLSDSGFYLCAWSQQGSQPQHFGDGTRLSIL.

This chain joins TRBV2 and TRBJ1-1, with D possibly TRBD1 on 6 matching bases. The CDR3 has 15 residues. Between the trimmed V and J ends, which lost 5 bases and 3 bases, there was a span of 16 bases. Per the germline V gene, CDR1 is SNHLY and CDR2 is FYNNEI. The CDR3 nucleotides are TGTGCCAGCAGTCAAGGGACACCCAGTTACACTGAAGCTTTCTTT. Protein sequence: CASSQGTPSYTEAFF.

The CDR3 spells CASNRGAGGLGELFF. The DNA of the CDR3 is TGTGCCAGCAACCGGGGCGCGGGAGGGCTCGGGGAGCTGTTTTTT. The chain carries TRBV2 and TRBJ2-2; 9 positions match TRBD2. Germline CDR1 is SNHLY and CDR2 is FYNNEI. The length of the CDR3 is 15 residues. V was clipped by 7 bases and J by 7 bases; unmatched bases: 10.

This clone has only one observation. The V call is TRBV5-1, the J call TRBJ1-1; D gene unclear. The CDR3 consists of 13 residues. Trimming left V 5 bases short and J 1 base short, with 9 bases between. Germline V gives CDR1 SGHRS, CDR2 YFSETQ. As DNA, the CDR3 is TGCGCCAGCAGGCTAGGATCGAACACTGAAGCTTTCTTT. Its protein product is CASRLGSNTEAFF.

This chain uses TRBV2 with TRBJ1-6; TRBD1 aligns across 8 bases. The CDR3 has 15 amino acids. The germline gives CDR1 SNHLY, CDR2 FYNNEI. V was clipped by 8 bases and J by 9 bases; unmatched bases: 12. The CDR3 here is CASGSPQGASSPLHF. CDR3 nucleotides: TGTGCCAGCGGATCACCTCAGGGGGCGAGTTCACCCCTCCACTTT.

The chain carries TRBV2 and TRBJ2-2, with D perhaps matching TRBD1 (6 bases). Between the trimmed V and J ends, which lost 3 bases and 5 bases, there was a span of 13 bases. The germline gives CDR1 SNHLY, CDR2 FYNNEI. This CDR3 has 15 residues. The CDR3 DNA reads as TGTGCCAGCAGTGATTGGGTCAGGGGTACCGGGGAGCTGTTTTTT. Protein sequence: CASSDWVRGTGELFF.

The chain couples TRBV7-9 to TRBJ1-6, with D possibly TRBD1 on 5 matching bases. Germline values: CDR1 SEHNR, CDR2 FQNEAQ (reference sequence). Deletions cut 5 bases from V and 7 bases from J, with 12 bases between. The CDR3 spans 14 residues. The CDR3 here is CASSPRRGNSPLHF. Here the CDR3 DNA reads TGTGCCAGCAGCCCCAGAAGGGGAAATTCACCCCTCCACTTT.

This clone was seen more than once but under ten times. The rearrangement uses TRBV19 and TRBJ1-1; 8 nucleotides agree with TRBD1. The germline V gene has CDR1 LNHDA and CDR2 SQIVND (reference sequence). J gave up 4 bases and V 7 bases, and 14 bases lay outside the gene matches. This CDR3 region has 16 residues. CDR3 region: CASKSQGASVGTEAFF. In DNA, the CDR3 is TGTGCCAGTAAGAGTCAGGGGGCGTCGGTGGGCACTGAAGCTTTCTTT.

V and J are TRBV28 and TRBJ1-1; TRBD1 might be the D (5 bases). Per the germline V gene, CDR1 is MDHEN and CDR2 is SYDVKM. V was trimmed by 3 bases and J by 5 bases, leaving 16 bases between them. CDR3 size: 15 residues. CDR3 in amino acids: CASSFVRPRGTEAFF. As DNA, the CDR3 is TGTGCCAGCAGTTTTGTTCGGCCTCGGGGGACTGAAGCTTTCTTT.

This clone was seen only once. The genes are TRBV27 and TRBJ2-5; possibly TRBD1 or TRBD2 for D (6 bases each). V lost 2 bases to trimming and J lost 4 bases, with 11 bases between them. Germline V lookup: CDR1 MNHEY, CDR2 SMNVEV (reference sequence). The CDR3 contains 14 residues. The CDR3 DNA is TGTGCCAGCAGTTTAGAGGGGGGACGAGAGACCCAGTACTTC. This sequence encodes CASSLEGGRETQYF.

This clone appeared a single time. The rearrangement joins TRBV24-1 to TRBJ2-2; TRBD2 aligns across 8 bases. Germline CDR1 reads KGHDR; CDR2 reads SFDVKD. The CDR3 loop spans 14 amino acids. J gave up 6 bases and V 3 bases, and 2 bases lay outside the gene matches. CDR3 residues: CATSDRLASGELFF. In DNA, the CDR3 is TGTGCCACCAGTGATCGACTAGCGTCCGGGGAGCTGTTTTTT.